The T cell receptor (beta chain) described here comes from a study of regulatory T cells in long-lasting Graves disease. V dropped 7 bases and J dropped 5 bases, with 18 bases sitting between them. The CDR3 is made up of 15 amino acids. Germline CDR1 LNHDA, CDR2 SQIVND (reference sequence). Time point reported: persistent/refractory GD, antithyroid drugs over 5 years with positive TRAb. Construction of the TCR library relied on RNA isolated from PBMCs. A roughly 9-milliliter sample of peripheral blood was drawn into EDTA tubes. This clonotype occurred once. Arm-PCR of CDR3 regions with iRepertoire HTBI primers generated TCR beta libraries. TCRdb recomputed calls from the multiplex PCR reads with MiXCR, one row per CDR3 protein. Of around 450,000 distinct CDR3 sequences listed, 20% to 25% are singletons.

This TCR was recovered from a female donor with Graves disease. The sequencing used peripheral blood mononuclear cells (PBMCs), collected when the disease was refractory, from a patient treated with antithyroid drugs. This chain uses TRBV19 with TRBJ1-5; D is perhaps TRBD1 (5 bases). The CDR3 protein is CASKKFGAADQPQHF. The CDR3, as DNA: TGTGCCAGTAAAAAATTCGGGGCCGCGGATCAGCCCCAGCATTTT.